Here is one T cell receptor (beta chain) with its context. The antigen remains undetermined. These data come from a study of long-term antiretroviral therapy in people with HIV. Study-wide points: Clonal populations expanded prior to ART predominated within the repertoire at all time points.

Assay version v3.0 of immunoSEQ was used, and it was run at survey level. The protocol was immunoSEQ multiplex PCR, while the TCRdb copy is restricted to in-frame clones and leaves out a portion. The repertoire holds 20,000 to 25,000 clones, with around 76% as singletons. Germline V lookup: CDR1 SGHDN, CDR2 FVKESK. The V gene end was trimmed by 4 bases and the J gene end by 2 bases; junction bases not matched to a gene: 2. CDR3 length: 13 residues. Clinicians in the United States treated all participants with HIV. Roughly 0.95-11 million cryopreserved PBMC were held in samples before DNA extraction. The TCR sequence derives from a woman aged 40 to 49 with HIV. The material sequenced was unsorted PBMCs, taken roughly 21 months before starting antiretroviral therapy. V and J are TRBV14 and TRBJ2-7; 7 bases align to TRBD2. CDR3 protein: CASSPSGAYEQYF. For the CDR3, the DNA is TGTGCCAGCAGCCCTAGCGGAGCCTACGAGCAGTACTTC.